The present TCR beta chain was sequenced within a study of blood T cell repertoires in COVID-19. Judged by abundance, this clone is large. The germline V gene has CDR1 MNHNY and CDR2 SVGAGI (reference sequence). The V end was cut by 8 bases, the J end by 7 bases, with 11 bases between. This CDR3 has 11 residues. Original analysis: Nucleated cell counts were estimated from reference gene primer amplification. Generated by immunoSEQ multiplex PCR, the TCRdb table keeps only in-frame clones and is missing some. V and J calls and clone size follow that table, whereas D and trimming were derived from the DNA. Of more than 20,000 clones in the sample, approximately 77% were seen once.

The rearrangement joins TRBV6-6 to TRBJ1-1; D is unclear. The sequencing input was peripheral blood. This clonotype originated in a man aged 80 or over with active or convalescent COVID-19. In DNA form, the CDR3 reads TGTGCCAGCGGAGAAGGAAGTGAAGCTTTCTTT. Protein product: CASGEGSEAFF.